Only a few counts were recorded for the clone carrying this T cell receptor (beta chain). This specimen comes from a study of T cell clonotyping in hematopoietic cell transplantation. Repertoires were generated with immunoSEQ multiplex PCR, while TCRdb's copy carries only in-frame clones and drops some. The profile shows 2,500 to 4,000 clones, roughly nine tenths of them singletons. Unmatched junction bases numbered 3, after V lost 3 bases and J lost 7 bases. This CDR3 region has 13 residues. Germline CDR1 and CDR2: LGHNA and YSLEER. Source: PBMCs, taken at the time of graft-versus-host disease after allogeneic stem cell transplant. The chain links TRBV4-3 to TRBJ2-1; TRBD1 matches at 7 bases. The clonotype was recovered from a male patient aged 60 to 75 who had an allogeneic stem cell transplant from a related donor, so the T cells may come from the graft donor. Some clones in this sample may be carry-over from other donors' samples. CDR3 nucleotides: TGCGCCAGCAGCCACCTACAGGGGAATGAGCAGTTCTTC. This sequence encodes CASSHLQGNEQFF.